Listed here is a single T cell receptor beta chain. The antigen remains undetermined. This entry belongs to a study of tumor-infiltrating T cells and Merkel cell polyomavirus. Study overall: CD8+ T cells recognized the Merkel cell polyomavirus KLL epitope.

Study-wide results and limits: A roughly 1.7-18% tumor fraction of KLL-specific T cells predicted better MCC-specific survival than 0-0.14%.

All patients' tumors stained robustly positive for Merkel cell polyomavirus Large T antigen by immunohistochemistry. The table came from immunoSEQ multiplex PCR; TCRdb's copy has only in-frame clones and leaves some out. The sample has 26,000 or so clones; roughly nine tenths are singletons. Germline V gene lookup returns CDR1 MDHEN and CDR2 SYDVKM. Trimming stripped 7 bases from V and 4 bases from J, with 14 bases between. This CDR3 contains 14 residues. The sequence was collected from a man between 50 and 59 years old with Merkel cell carcinoma. The chain is built from TRBV28 and TRBJ1-5; the D gene is possibly TRBD1 (6 bases). Specimen: lymph node tissue. The CDR3 reads CASTRGTGNQPQHF. CDR3 nucleotide sequence: TGTGCCAGCACCCGGGGAACAGGGAATCAGCCCCAGCATTTT.